The 30 T cell receptor beta chains below come from one sample, sequenced in a study of blood T cell repertoires in COVID-19. Using immunoSEQ multiplex PCR, the repertoire was profiled, and TCRdb retains in-frame clones only, with some absent. The table has some 150,000 clones, about 87% seen once. The sample taken for sequencing was peripheral blood. Source of these receptors: a woman aged 55-69 years who had recovered from COVID-19.

The genes are TRBV4-1 and TRBJ2-1; 14 bases align to TRBD2. CDR3 length equals 18 residues. The V segment lost 3 bases and the J segment 1 base; nucleotides outside the gene matches: 5. The germline gives CDR1 MGHRA, CDR2 YSYEKL. CDR3 coding DNA: TGCGCCAGCAGCCACCCCGGACTAGCGGGGGGATCCTACAATGAGCAGTTCTTC. Its translation: CASSHPGLAGGSYNEQFF.

The chain couples TRBV11-2 to TRBJ2-5; 14 bases agree with TRBD2. Germline CDR1 reads SGHAT; CDR2 reads FQNNGV. This CDR3 spans 16 amino acids. V gave up 5 bases and J gave up 5 bases; unmatched junction bases: 7. This chain's CDR3 is CASSLRLAGGRETQYF. CDR3 bases: TGTGCCAGCAGCCTTCGACTAGCGGGGGGGCGGGAGACCCAGTACTTC.

Turning to this clone: Other DNA variants within this sample encode the same CDR3. The chain uses TRBV28 and TRBJ1-1, with 10 bases matching TRBD1. CDR3 length: 13 residues. Germline V CDR1 and CDR2: MDHEN, SYDVKM. Trimming at V came to 6 bases and at J to 5 bases, leaving 3 bases not matched to a gene. The CDR3 reads CASSSGQGTEAFF. The CDR3 bases are TGTGCCAGCAGCTCGGGACAGGGGACTGAAGCTTTCTTT. Full variable domain (remainder filled in from reference TRBV28 and TRBJ1-1): DVKVTQSSRYLVKRTGEKVFLECVQDMDHENMFWYRQDPGLGLRLIYFSYDVKMKEKGDIPEGYSVSREKKERFSLILESASTNQTSMYLCASSSGQGTEAFFGQGTRLTVV.

The chain couples TRBV5-1 to TRBJ1-4, with 7 positions matching TRBD1. The CDR3 extends over 15 amino acids. Per the germline V gene, CDR1 is SGHRS and CDR2 is YFSETQ. J lost 4 bases, V lost 4 bases, and 7 bases had no gene match. CDR3 in amino acids: CASSATGLLNEKLFF. The CDR3 coding sequence is TGCGCCAGCAGCGCGACAGGGCTCCTTAATGAAAAACTGTTTTTT.

This chain joins TRBV12-3 or TRBV12-4 and TRBJ1-2; the D gene is possibly TRBD1 (5 bases). Trimming stripped 3 bases from V and 7 bases from J, with 12 bases between. The CDR3 is 13 amino acids. The CDR3 sequence is CASSFRGVLGYTF. The CDR3 nucleotides are TGTGCCAGCAGTTTCCGGGGGGTTCTTGGCTACACCTTC.

The table lists this clone with a few counts. The V gene is TRBV15, the J gene TRBJ2-5, with a possible D match to TRBD1 (6 bases). The CDR3 length is 14 residues. The germline V and J ends were trimmed by 1 base and 4 bases, with 10 bases remaining between them. Looked up from germline, CDR1 is LNHNV and CDR2 is YYDKDF (reference sequence). The CDR3: CATSRVGAGETQYF. The CDR3 region has the DNA TGTGCCACCAGCAGAGTGGGGGCTGGAGAGACCCAGTACTTC.

This chain uses TRBV18 with TRBJ1-1; possible D gene TRBD1, 6 bases. This CDR3 spans 15 amino acids. The germline gives CDR1 KGHSH, CDR2 LQKENI. Deletions cut 6 bases from V and 1 base from J, with 15 bases between. CDR3 coding DNA: TGTGCCAGCTCCCTTGGGGGGGGGCAGAACACTGAAGCTTTCTTT. It yields the protein CASSLGGGQNTEAFF.

This clone was found a few times. The chain uses TRBV12-3 or TRBV12-4 and TRBJ1-5; 8 bases agree with TRBD1. The junction had 4 bases not matched to a gene; V was cut back by 6 bases and J by 12 bases. The CDR3 spans 11 residues. CDR3 sequence (DNA): TGTGCCAGCAGCGACAGGGGTATCCAGCATTTT. Amino acid sequence: CASSDRGIQHF.

CDR3 in amino acids: CASNRRGLAGYNEQFF. The DNA of the CDR3 is TGTGCCAGCAACAGAAGGGGGCTAGCGGGTTACAATGAGCAGTTCTTC. The gene calls are TRBV5-6 and TRBJ2-1; maybe TRBD2 (8 bases). V dropped 6 bases and J dropped 4 bases, with 20 bases sitting between them. The CDR3 has 16 amino acids. Germline V lookup: CDR1 SGHDT, CDR2 YYEEEE.

The V and J genes are TRBV19 and TRBJ1-3, with D maybe TRBD1 (5 bases). Germline V gene lookup returns CDR1 LNHDA and CDR2 SQIVND (reference sequence). CDR3 length: 14 amino acids. The V gene lost 6 bases and the J gene lost 0 bases, with 9 bases spanning the gap. As DNA, the CDR3 is TGTGCCAGTAGGTTACAGGACTCTGGAAACACCATATATTTT. Amino acid sequence: CASRLQDSGNTIYF.

This chain connects TRBV29-1 to TRBJ2-3, with D hard to call. The V gene's germline CDR1 is SQVTM and CDR2 ANQGSEA. The CDR3 contains 12 residues. Trimming cost V 6 bases and J 4 bases, with 11 bases left between them. CDR3 in amino acids: CSVASRADTQYF. The CDR3 nucleotides read TGCAGCGTGGCGTCTAGAGCAGATACGCAGTATTTT.

This chain links TRBV15 with TRBJ2-2; D is ambiguous. In germline, CDR1 is LNHNV, CDR2 YYDKDF (reference sequence). Trimming pared 4 bases from V and 9 bases from J, leaving 9 bases between. CDR3 length equals 12 residues. The CDR3 nucleotides read TGTGCCACCAGCACCCCGCGGAGGGAGCTGTTTTTT. Its protein product is CATSTPRRELFF.

The chain joins TRBV9 to TRBJ2-3; 9 bases fit TRBD2. Germline CDR1 reads SGDLS; CDR2 reads YYNGEE. The CDR3 runs to 15 residues. V shed 1 base and J 2 bases; nucleotides not matched to a gene: 2. CDR3 protein: CASSVSGGFTDTQYF. The DNA for the CDR3 is TGTGCCAGCAGCGTAAGCGGGGGGTTCACAGATACGCAGTATTTT. The full variable domain, in which reference TRBV9 and TRBJ2-3 provide the parts outside the CDR3, is DSGVTQTPKHLITATGQRVTLRCSPRSGDLSVYWYQQSLDQGLQFLIQYYNGEERAKGNILERFSAQQFPDLHSELNLSSLELGDSALYFCASSVSGGFTDTQYFGPGTRLTVL.

The rearrangement joins TRBV6-6 to TRBJ1-1, with D possibly matching TRBD1 (6 bases). The CDR3 is 11 amino acids. The V and J ends lost 5 bases and 7 bases respectively, with 8 bases between them. CDR1 and CDR2 from the germline V gene are MNHNY and SVGAGI (reference sequence). The CDR3 loop reads CASSPDSEAFF. Here the CDR3 DNA reads TGTGCCAGCAGTCCGGACAGTGAAGCTTTCTTT.

This clone has only one observation. The V and J genes are TRBV7-6 and TRBJ2-1, with TRBD2 identical over 8 bases. The CDR3 covers 16 residues. Germline V gives CDR1 SGHVS, CDR2 FNYEAQ. Trimming took 5 bases from V and 9 from J; bases not matched to a gene: 15. The CDR3: CASSPLNSGALSEQFF. In DNA, the CDR3 is TGTGCCAGCAGCCCACTCAATAGCGGGGCCCTAAGTGAGCAGTTCTTC.

The V call is TRBV10-2, the J call TRBJ2-5; 7 bases line up with TRBD2. Unmatched junction bases numbered 9, after V lost 7 bases and J lost 4 bases. The germline gives CDR1 WSHSY, CDR2 SAAADI. The CDR3 runs 14 residues. The CDR3 here is CASNPGLGRETQYF. The CDR3 nucleotides are TGCGCCAGCAACCCTGGACTAGGTAGAGAGACCCAGTACTTC.

The chain is built from TRBV10-3 and TRBJ2-1; 11 nucleotides line up with TRBD2. Looked up from germline, CDR1 is ENHRY and CDR2 is SYGVKD. CDR3 length: 15 amino acids. The V segment lost 11 bases and the J segment 5 bases; nucleotides outside the gene matches: 11. CDR3 region: CAGSGTSGGNNEQFF. In nucleotides, the CDR3 is TGTGCCGGGAGCGGAACTAGCGGGGGCAACAATGAGCAGTTCTTC.

The chain has TRBV4-2 and TRBJ1-1; D is possibly TRBD1 (5 bases). The CDR3 is 13 amino acids. Trimming stripped 0 bases from V and 11 bases from J, with 13 bases between. Germline V gene sequence: CDR1 LGHNA, CDR2 YNFKEQ. The CDR3 coding sequence is TGTGCCAGCAGCCAAGAAAGTATGGGGGGGGCTTTCTTT. Amino acids: CASSQESMGGAFF.

The chain recombines TRBV10-3 with TRBJ1-2; possible D gene TRBD1, 5 bases. Germline loops: CDR1 ENHRY, CDR2 SYGVKD. V lost 4 bases, J lost 3 bases, and 12 bases lay in between. The CDR3 contains 14 residues. The CDR3 loop is CAISAGYRDYGYTF. CDR3 bases: TGTGCCATCAGTGCAGGGTACCGGGACTATGGCTACACCTTC.

A single count supports this clone. The rearrangement uses TRBV2 and TRBJ2-2; tentative D call: TRBD2 (6 bases). CDR3 length equals 16 residues. V was cut by 3 bases and J by 1 base, with 12 bases left in between. Germline CDR1 is SNHLY and CDR2 is FYNNEI. As DNA, the CDR3 is TGTGCCAGCAGTGATTTAGCGGCTATGAACACCGGGGAGCTGTTTTTT. Encoded protein: CASSDLAAMNTGELFF.

The V call is TRBV29-1, the J call TRBJ2-1; 11 bases fit TRBD1. J gave up 5 bases and V 3 bases, and 6 bases lay outside the gene matches. This CDR3 contains 15 residues. Germline CDR1 reads SQVTM; CDR2 reads ANQGSEA. The CDR3 DNA follows: TGCAGCGTTGATAACGGACAGGGGGCTAACAATGAGCAGTTCTTC. Encoded protein: CSVDNGQGANNEQFF.

The V and J genes are TRBV14 and TRBJ1-1, with D perhaps matching TRBD1 (6 bases). The germline gives CDR1 SGHDN, CDR2 FVKESK. The V end was cut by 5 bases, the J end by 5 bases, with 12 bases between. The CDR3 has 13 amino acids. The CDR3 reads CASSTGQRTEAFF. CDR3 in DNA: TGTGCCAGCAGCACAGGGCAGAGAACTGAAGCTTTCTTT. The whole variable domain, filled in from reference TRBV14 and TRBJ1-1, reads EAGVTQFPSHSVIEKGQTVTLRCDPISGHDNLYWYRRVMGKEIKFLLHFVKESKQDESGMPNNRFLAERTGGTYSTLKVQPAELEDSGVYFCASSTGQRTEAFFGQGTRLTVV.

V gene TRBV11-2 combines with J gene TRBJ2-3; a possible D gene is TRBD2 (7 bases). CDR1 SGHAT and CDR2 FQNNGV come from the germline V gene. Trimming left V 6 bases short and J 4 bases short, with 17 bases between. This CDR3 is 15 amino acids long. The CDR3 DNA is TGTGCCAGCAGTCCAAACCGGGGGGCTCCAGATACGCAGTATTTT. This gives the protein CASSPNRGAPDTQYF.

This chain joins TRBV7-3 and TRBJ2-5; TRBD1 matches 10 bases. Germline-derived CDR1 and CDR2 are SGHTA and FQGTGA. The ends lost 5 bases at V and 4 bases at J; junction bases unmatched: 7. The CDR3 sequence is 15 residues long. The CDR3, as DNA: TGTGCCAGCAGCCGACAGGGGGCGTTCGGAGAGACCCAGTACTTC. Its translation: CASSRQGAFGETQYF.

The chain is built from TRBV18 and TRBJ2-3; D unclear. The CDR3 consists of 13 residues. Trimming stripped 2 bases from V and 6 bases from J, with 9 bases between. Germline V gene lookup returns CDR1 KGHSH and CDR2 LQKENI. The DNA for the CDR3 is TGTGCCAGCTCACCAGGGCCCGGCGATACGCAGTATTTT. This translates into CASSPGPGDTQYF. The variable domain in full, completed from reference TRBV18 and TRBJ2-3, reads NAGVMQNPRHLVRRRGQEARLRCSPMKGHSHVYWYRQLPEEGLKFMVYLQKENIIDESGMPKERFSAEFPKEGPSILRIQQVVRGDSAAYFCASSPGPGDTQYFGPGTRLTVL.

CDR3 region: CATSRIRGGNQPQHF. CDR3 sequence (DNA): TGTGCCACCAGCAGAATTCGGGGGGGCAATCAGCCCCAGCATTTT. The rearrangement uses TRBV15 and TRBJ1-5; tentatively, D is TRBD1 (5 bases). CDR1 LNHNV and CDR2 YYDKDF come from the germline V gene (reference sequence). The V gene lost 2 bases and the J gene lost 2 bases, with 10 bases spanning the gap. This CDR3 comprises 15 residues. Based on the CDR3 plus reference TRBV15 and TRBJ1-5, the full variable domain is DAMVIQNPRYQVTQFGKPVTLSCSQTLNHNVMYWYQQKSSQAPKLLFHYYDKDFNNEADTPDNFQSRRPNTSFCFLDIRSPGLGDTAMYLCATSRIRGGNQPQHFGDGTRLSIL.

This rearrangement joins TRBV6-2 or TRBV6-3 to TRBJ2-4; tentatively, D is TRBD1 (6 bases). The germline V gene encodes CDR1 MNHEY and CDR2 SVGEGT. The CDR3 is 16 residues long. Deletions cut 6 bases from V and 5 bases from J, with 20 bases between. This chain's CDR3 is CASSLPRGGRQNIQYF. The CDR3 region has the DNA TGTGCCAGCAGCCTTCCTCGTGGGGGCAGGCAAAACATTCAGTACTTC.

The genes are TRBV6-6 and TRBJ2-2; TRBD1 aligns across 11 bases. The CDR3 consists of 15 residues. CDR1 and CDR2 (germline): MNHNY, SVGAGI (reference sequence). J was trimmed by 6 bases and V by 6 bases; bases with no gene match: 6. The CDR3 sequence is CASRHPGQGAGELFF. The DNA of the CDR3 is TGTGCCAGCAGACATCCGGGACAGGGGGCCGGGGAGCTGTTTTTT.

V gene TRBV2 combines with J gene TRBJ1-2; TRBD1 might be the D (6 bases). CDR3 length: 14 residues. Per germline, CDR1 SNHLY and CDR2 FYNNEI. V lost 3 bases to trimming and J lost 4 bases, with 12 bases between them. The CDR3 protein is CASSDTGLGYGYTF. CDR3 nucleotide sequence: TGTGCCAGCAGTGATACAGGGCTAGGCTATGGCTACACCTTC.

This chain connects TRBV6-5 to TRBJ2-3, with TRBD2 identical over 7 bases. This CDR3 region has 12 residues. Unmatched junction bases numbered 6, after V lost 7 bases and J lost 8 bases. The germline gives CDR1 MNHEY, CDR2 SVGAGI. CDR3 region: CASKSPGGTQYF. In DNA, the CDR3 is TGTGCCAGCAAAAGCCCGGGGGGTACGCAGTATTTT.